This T cell receptor beta chain was retrieved from a study of low-dose radiotherapy and immunotherapy resistance in tumors. Turning to the study itself: Cohort 2's total reached 13 Gy over 26 weeks, at 1 Gy per fraction every two weeks. Intravenous administration to patients comprised nivolumab at 240 mg every two weeks and ipilimumab at 1 mg/kg every six weeks.

This clonotype appeared many times. Germline lookup yields CDR1 KGHSH and CDR2 LQKENI. The CDR3 has 18 residues. Trimming shortened V by 3 bases and J by 2 bases, and 21 bases separated the two germline ends. Time point specified: before trial treatment. Donors were administered nivolumab, ipilimumab, aspirin and low-dose cyclophosphamide, together with low-dose radiotherapy. Qualifying patients carried advanced solid tumors devoid of tumor-infiltrating lymphocytes. First-strand cDNA relied on TRAV- and TRBV-specific primers spanning alpha and beta chains. Amplification of TCRs used a constant-region primer and V-primer adapter for 20 PCR cycles. TCRdb recomputed calls from the reads with MiXCR, one row per CDR3 protein. The table shows about 82,000 distinct CDR3 sequences, with approximately 20% occurring only once.

The rearrangement links TRBV18 to TRBJ2-3; TRBD1 or TRBD2 may be the D gene (5 bases each). This TCR derives from a male donor with prostate cancer. Material: PBMCs, obtained before treatment. The CDR3: CASSPTGQTIGVTDTQYF. The DNA for the CDR3 is TGTGCCAGCTCACCTACGGGGCAGACAATCGGGGTCACAGATACGCAGTATTTT.